This T cell receptor (beta chain) was captured in a study of blood T cell repertoires in COVID-19. Background on the study: The study drew acute and convalescent COVID-19 samples from the United States, Italy and Spain. Nucleic acid was either cDNA or gDNA, and it came from T cells, B-cell-depleted T cells, or PBMCs.

Germline V lookup: CDR1 MGHDK, CDR2 SYGVNS. Trimming took off 4 bases at V and 8 bases at J, with 20 bases between the two ends. The CDR3 covers 16 residues. In its sample, this clone was seen a few times. In the original workflow: It was from reference gene primer amplification that nucleated cell counts were estimated. TCRdb's copy holds only in-frame clones and misses some; the assay was immunoSEQ multiplex PCR. For V, J and clone size, that table is used; D and trimming come from the DNA. The sample shows about 150,000 clones, almost 85% of them seen only once. The gene calls are TRBV25-1 and TRBJ1-4, with a possible D match to TRBD1 (6 bases). Sequencing input: peripheral blood. The clonotype comes from a human donor with acute or convalescent COVID-19. The donor label of this sample is uncertain. The CDR3 sequence is CASSGYLQGQGEKLFF. The DNA for the CDR3 is TGTGCCAGCAGTGGTTACCTACAGGGCCAAGGCGAAAAACTGTTTTTT.